Sequencing of this T cell receptor beta chain was carried out in a study of T cells in Graves' hyperthyroidism and ophthalmopathy. Template material for amplifying TCR beta CDR3 regions consisted of RNA transcripts. First-round RT-PCR with HTBI primers amplified the TCR CDR3 region. TCRdb reprocessed the multiplex PCR reads via MiXCR and lists one record per CDR3 protein. The table records 490,000 or so distinct CDR3 sequences, 20% to 25% of them present only once. The CDR3 is 11 amino acids. Germline lookup yields CDR1 GTSNPN and CDR2 SVGIG (reference sequence). V gave up 2 bases and J gave up 5 bases, with 7 bases separating them.

The sample comprised blood. The TCR comes from a woman aged 70-85 years with Graves' ophthalmopathy. This chain uses TRBV30 with TRBJ2-7; D is uncertain. CDR3 in amino acids: CAWSKLDEQYF. The DNA for the CDR3 is TGTGCCTGGAGTAAATTGGACGAGCAGTACTTC.